Presented here are 5 T cell receptor beta chains from one specimen sequenced in a study of cytomegalovirus exposure and HLA in healthy donors (TCRdb year 2017). To prepare the library, the immunoSEQ multiplex PCR assay was applied. For the multiplex PCR, a mixture combining 60 forward primers for TCR Vbeta segments and 13 reverse primers for TCR Jbeta segments was used. TCRdb mirrors the immuneACCESS table, restricted to in-frame sequences. Some clones are absent from its copies; in checked studies, under half trace to an unresolved V gene, and the reason for the others is unknown. The sample contains about 160,000 clones, 80% of them found a single time. The ten largest clones represent more than 9.5% of the sample. The sequencing input was PBMCs. Receptor source: a man aged 18 to 29 in good health and CMV-seropositive.

The rearrangement uses TRBV11-3 and TRBJ2-3; 7 bases map to TRBD1. Germline loops: CDR1 SGHNT, CDR2 YENEEA. The V segment lost 1 base and the J segment 4 bases; nucleotides outside the gene matches: 2. This CDR3 has 14 residues. CDR3 bases: TGTGCCAGCAGCTTAGTAGGGGGCCCAGATACGCAGTATTTT. Amino acids: CASSLVGGPDTQYF.

This clone was detected only once. The chain carries TRBV10-1 and TRBJ2-3; maybe TRBD1 (6 bases). The V gene's germline CDR1 is WNHNN and CDR2 SYGVQD (reference sequence). The CDR3 has 15 residues. V gave up 1 base and J gave up 9 bases, with 17 bases separating them. CDR3 nucleotides: TGCGCCAGCAGTGAGTTACAGGGCCCCCAAGGAACGCAGTATTTT. It codes for CASSELQGPQGTQYF.

This clone has only one observation. V usage is TRBV30 and J usage is TRBJ1-1; maybe TRBD1 (5 bases). Trimming took off 3 bases at V and 5 bases at J, with 13 bases between the two ends. From germline, CDR1 is GTSNPN and CDR2 SVGIG (reference sequence). This CDR3 is 13 amino acids long. CDR3 DNA: TGTGCCTGGAGCTTGGACACTGGGACTGAAGCTTTCTTT. It is translated as CAWSLDTGTEAFF.

The J gene is TRBJ1-1, the V gene TRBV19; no definite D call. With 4 bases removed from V and 1 base from J, the gap between germline ends came to 13 bases. This CDR3 spans 15 amino acids. The germline V gene encodes CDR1 LNHDA and CDR2 SQIVND (reference sequence). The CDR3 here is CASSTRKHENTEAFF. In DNA, the CDR3 is TGTGCCAGTAGTACTAGGAAACACGAGAACACTGAAGCTTTCTTT.

The rearrangement links TRBV4-2 to TRBJ1-2, with no clear D. The V end was cut by 0 bases, the J end by 8 bases, with 7 bases between. The CDR3 consists of 12 residues. CDR1 is LGHNA and CDR2 is YNFKEQ in the germline V gene. CDR3 nucleotide sequence: TGTGCCAGCAGCCAAGACGGGTGGGGCTACACCTTC. Its translation: CASSQDGWGYTF.